This T cell receptor beta chain comes out of a study of T cell changes during pregnancy in multiple sclerosis. Germline lookup yields CDR1 SNHLY and CDR2 FYNNEI. The CDR3 has 15 residues. Trimming removed 4 bases from V and 5 bases from J; junction bases left unmatched: 8. The table came from immunoSEQ multiplex PCR; TCRdb's copy has only in-frame clones and leaves some out. Of approximately 88,000 clones in the sample, around 93% were seen once. This material consisted of peripheral blood, taken in the third trimester of pregnancy. This chain links TRBV2 with TRBJ1-1, with 9 bases aligning to TRBD1. This TCR was sampled from a female donor with multiple sclerosis, enrolled in a pregnancy study. CDR3 sequence reads: CASSGLGQGRTEAFF. CDR3 bases: TGTGCCAGCAGTGGCCTAGGACAGGGGCGAACTGAAGCTTTCTTT.